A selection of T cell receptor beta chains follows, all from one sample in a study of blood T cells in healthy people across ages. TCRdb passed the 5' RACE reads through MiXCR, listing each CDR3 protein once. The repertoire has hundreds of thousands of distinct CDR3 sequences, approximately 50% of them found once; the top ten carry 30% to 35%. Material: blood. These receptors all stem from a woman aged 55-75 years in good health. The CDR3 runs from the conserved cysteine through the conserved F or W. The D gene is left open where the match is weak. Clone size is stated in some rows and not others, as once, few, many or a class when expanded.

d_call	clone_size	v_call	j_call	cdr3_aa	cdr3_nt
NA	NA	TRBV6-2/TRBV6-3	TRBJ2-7	CASSYTSGSGIYKNEQYF	TGTGCCAGCAGTTACACTTCCGGATCAGGGATATACAAGAATGAGCAGTACTTC
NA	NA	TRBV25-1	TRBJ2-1	CASSEFRGGTYNEQFF	TGTGCCAGCAGTGAATTCAGGGGGGGTACCTACAATGAGCAGTTCTTC
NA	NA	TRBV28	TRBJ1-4	CASSPFNGFRATNEKLFF	TGTGCCAGCAGTCCCTTCAATGGATTTCGGGCAACTAATGAAAAACTGTTTTTT
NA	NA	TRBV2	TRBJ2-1	CASSEGDGLGEQFF	TGTGCCAGCAGTGAGGGGGACGGCCTTGGCGAGCAGTTCTTC
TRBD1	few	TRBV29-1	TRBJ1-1	CSVVQGASEAFF	TGCAGCGTTGTACAGGGGGCATCTGAAGCTTTCTTT
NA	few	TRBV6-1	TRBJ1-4	CASSQEGLREKLFF	TGTGCCAGCAGCCAGGAGGGGCTGAGGGAAAAACTGTTTTTT
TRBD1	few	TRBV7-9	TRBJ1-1	CASSLRDRGETEAFF	TGTGCCAGCAGCCTCCGAGACAGGGGAGAGACTGAAGCTTTCTTT
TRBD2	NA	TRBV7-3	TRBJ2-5	CASSPSGGSSTYEQYF	TGTGCCAGCAGCCCCTCTGGCGGGAGCTCGACTTATGAGCAGTACTTC
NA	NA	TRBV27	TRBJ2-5	CASSLAGRKGFDEQYF	TGTGCCAGCAGTTTGGCAGGGCGCAAAGGATTTGATGAGCAGTACTTC
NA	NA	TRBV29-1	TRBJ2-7	CSVEALPEQYF	TGCAGCGTCGAGGCTCTCCCAGAGCAGTACTTC
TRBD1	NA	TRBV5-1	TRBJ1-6	CASNFTGEIYNSPLHF	TGCGCCAGCAACTTCACAGGGGAGATCTATAATTCACCCCTCCACTTT
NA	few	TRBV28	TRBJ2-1	CASKGTPRNEQFF	TGTGCCAGCAAGGGAACCCCTAGAAATGAGCAGTTCTTC
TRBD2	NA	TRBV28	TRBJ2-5	CASSRGTSRRQETQYF	TGTGCCAGCAGTCGCGGGACTAGCCGTCGTCAAGAGACCCAGTACTTC
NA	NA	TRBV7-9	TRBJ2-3	CASRLLAGSTDTQYF	TGTGCCAGCAGATTACTTGCGGGTAGCACAGATACGCAGTATTTT
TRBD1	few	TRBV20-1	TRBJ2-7	CSARDEQGASYEQYF	TGCAGTGCTAGAGATGAACAGGGGGCCTCCTACGAGCAGTACTTC